A single sample is the source of the 9 T cell receptor beta chains below, sequenced in a study of blood T cells in healthy people across ages (dated by TCRdb to between 2014 and 2017). The receptor library was made with 5' RACE. The sequencer listed for this sample is Illumina HiSeq 2500. A second PCR of roughly 7 to 11 cycles was performed with a sample-barcoded 5' primer and a J-beta primer mix. Starting from the raw public reads, TCRdb applied fastp trimming at Q25, assembled clones with MiXCR and retained in-frame beta chains. Duplicate CDR3 protein sequences are folded into a single record with the most common DNA and genes. The sample data list under 800,000 distinct CDR3 sequences, and 43% of these were observed just once. The top ten clonotypes cover 20% to 25% of the sample. Sequencing was performed on blood. All receptors come from a woman between 55 and 75 years old in good health.

This clonotype was observed at least ten times. The chain couples TRBV4-3 to TRBJ2-7; tentative D call: TRBD1 (6 bases). Looked up from germline, CDR1 is LGHNA and CDR2 is YSLEER. V lost 2 bases, J lost 1 base, and 9 bases lay in between. There are 14 residues in the CDR3. The CDR3 spells CASSQTRGSYEQYF. The CDR3 nucleotides read TGCGCCAGCAGCCAAACCAGGGGTTCCTACGAGCAGTACTTC.

The table lists this clonotype with a few counts. The genes are TRBV27 and TRBJ2-3, with 8 nucleotides matching TRBD2. From germline, CDR1 is MNHEY and CDR2 SMNVEV (reference sequence). The V segment lost 6 bases and the J segment 14 bases; nucleotides outside the gene matches: 10. This CDR3 is built from 12 residues. CDR3 protein: CASSQYGGVGYF. The CDR3 DNA reads as TGTGCCAGCAGCCAATACGGGGGGGTGGGGTATTTT.

This clonotype was counted many times. The chain combines TRBV29-1 with TRBJ2-3; 10 bases agree with TRBD1. CDR3 length: 14 residues. Germline V lookup: CDR1 SQVTM, CDR2 ANQGSEA. Trimming at V came to 4 bases and at J to 1 base, leaving 2 bases not matched to a gene. CDR3 sequence: CSVAGTGGTDTQYF. The CDR3 nucleotides read TGCAGCGTTGCCGGGACAGGGGGCACAGATACGCAGTATTTT.

In this sample, this clonotype turned up a few times. The rearrangement links TRBV29-1 to TRBJ2-3; 7 bases agree with TRBD2. Germline assignment: CDR1 SQVTM and CDR2 ANQGSEA. The CDR3 has 14 amino acids. J lost 6 bases, V lost 3 bases, and 9 bases had no gene match. CDR3 nucleotide sequence: TGCAGCGTTGACCGGGGGGTGGTGAGCGATACGCAGTATTTT. Translated: CSVDRGVVSDTQYF.

In this sample, this clonotype turned up a few times. The chain has TRBV6-1 and TRBJ2-3, with 11 bases aligning to TRBD2. J gave up 11 bases and V 3 bases, and 1 base lay outside the gene matches. The CDR3 length is 12 residues. CDR1 is MNHNS, CDR2 SASEGT, per germline. The CDR3 DNA follows: TGTGCCAGCAGTGAGACTAGCGGGGAGCAGTATTTT. Amino acids: CASSETSGEQYF.

The chain uses TRBV29-1 and TRBJ1-4; the D gene is possibly TRBD1 (5 bases). V was clipped by 4 bases and J by 6 bases, with 12 bases between them. Per germline, CDR1 SQVTM and CDR2 ANQGSEA. The CDR3 runs to 13 residues. The CDR3 DNA reads as TGCAGCGTTGTGGGGCCGAAGGATGAAAAACTGTTTTTT. Amino acid sequence: CSVVGPKDEKLFF.

The count of this clonotype is one. The chain recombines TRBV6-6 with TRBJ1-1; TRBD1 matches 8 bases. The CDR3 covers 14 residues. Germline values: CDR1 MNHNY, CDR2 SVGAGI (reference sequence). The CDR3 DNA is TGTGCTAGCGGGGACAGGCCGAAGAACACTGAAGCTTTCTTT. Protein product: CASGDRPKNTEAFF.

A few counts support this clonotype. The chain links TRBV12-3 or TRBV12-4 to TRBJ2-3; 11 bases are a match to TRBD2. The CDR3 totals 15 residues. V gave up 7 bases and J gave up 4 bases; unmatched junction bases: 7. The CDR3 is CASTFTSGGADTQYF. Here the CDR3 DNA reads TGTGCCAGCACCTTTACTAGCGGGGGCGCAGATACGCAGTATTTT.

The chain joins TRBV29-1 to TRBJ1-1; D unresolved. CDR1 and CDR2 from the germline V gene are SQVTM and ANQGSEA. This CDR3 is 13 amino acids long. V shed 0 bases and J shed 0 bases, with 5 bases lying between them. CDR3 nucleotide sequence: TGCAGCGTTGAAGAACAGATGAACACTGAAGCTTTCTTT. This translates into CSVEEQMNTEAFF.